The 5 T cell receptor beta chains given below trace back to one sample, sequenced in a study of T cells after posttransplantation cyclophosphamide. Cyclophosphamide on days +3 and +4 followed busulfan-fludarabine conditioning and a marrow graft. Sequenced by immunoSEQ multiplex PCR; TCRdb stores in-frame clones only, minus some. The sample has around 10,000 clones, none seen only once. The input for sequencing was PBMCs, taken after allogeneic stem cell transplant with posttransplant cyclophosphamide. The receptors shown here come from a female patient aged 40-50 years who received an allogeneic stem cell transplant from a related donor, was CMV-positive, and had no GVHD. These T cells may partly come from the graft donor.

The sample holds many counts of this clone. CDR3 amino acids: CASRFSSGLPGELFF. CDR3 in DNA: TGTGCAAGTCGCTTCTCTAGCGGCCTCCCCGGGGAGCTGTTTTTT. This chain connects TRBV12-2 to TRBJ2-2; the table's D call, TRBD2, was not checked against the DNA. TRBV12-2 is a pseudogene segment. The CDR3 extends over 15 amino acids.

Ten or more counts support this clone. The chain uses TRBV19 and TRBJ2-6; no clear D. The germline CDR1 and CDR2 sequences are LNHDA and SQIVND (reference sequence). This CDR3 comprises 13 residues. Trimming took 4 bases from V and 4 from J, leaving 5 bases between them. In DNA form, the CDR3 reads TGTGCCAGTAGTAAGCCCGGGGCCAACGTCCTGACTTTC. It is translated as CASSKPGANVLTF. Full variable domain (rest looked up from reference TRBV19 and TRBJ2-6): DGGITQSPKYLFRKEGQNVTLSCEQNLNHDAMYWYRQDPGQGLRLIYYSQIVNDFQKGDIAEGYSVSREKKESFPLTVTSAQKNPTAFYLCASSKPGANVLTFGAGSRLTVL.

This clone showed up many times. The chain combines TRBV5-4 with TRBJ2-1; 9 bases align to TRBD1. Germline CDR1 is SGHNT and CDR2 is YYREEE (reference sequence). This CDR3 spans 15 amino acids. V lost 0 bases, J lost 7 bases, and 5 bases stayed unmatched. The CDR3 protein is CASSLEQGAWNEQFF. Here the CDR3 DNA reads TGTGCCAGCAGCTTGGAACAGGGGGCTTGGAATGAGCAGTTCTTC.

At least ten counts were recorded for this clone. This chain's CDR3 is CASSLRFRGVNEQFF. CDR3 in DNA: TGTGCCAGCAGCTTACGTTTTAGAGGAGTAAATGAGCAGTTCTTC. The chain links TRBV7-2 to TRBJ2-1; D gene ambiguous. The CDR3 spans 15 residues. V dropped 2 bases and J dropped 7 bases, with 15 bases sitting between them. Germline V gene lookup returns CDR1 SGHTA and CDR2 FQGNSA.

This clone was found many times. The CDR3 loop reads CASSLNYFYNEQFF. DNA for the CDR3: TGTGCCAGCAGCTTAAATTACTTCTACAATGAGCAGTTCTTC. V and J are TRBV7-3 and TRBJ2-1; no clear D. Looked up from germline, CDR1 is SGHTA and CDR2 is FQGTGA. The germline V and J ends were trimmed by 1 base and 3 bases, with 7 bases remaining between them. This CDR3 region has 14 residues.